This T cell receptor beta chain came from a study of human T cells and chemical hapten exposure. During construction of the library, unique molecular identifiers were attached to individual cDNA molecules for quantitative, reproducible TCR counting. Using its own MiXCR run on the RACE reads, TCRdb lists one record per CDR3 protein. The sample includes approximately 84,000 distinct CDR3 sequences, about 9.9% of them seen just once. Study-level results: Expanded TCR counts at PT1 went up together with patch test score, a positive correlation. There were significantly more large CDR3 similarity clusters among expanded TCRs than among controls. Alopecia was present in the donors, so their immune response may differ from healthy people's.

Concerning this clonotype itself: Its specificity is unknown.

The CDR3 spans 16 residues. CDR1 is SGHVS and CDR2 is FQNEAQ in the germline V gene. Trimming took 2 bases from V and 1 from J, leaving 12 bases between them. The time point denotes: patch test 2, 6 weeks after DPC sensitization. Treatment given: therapeutic diphenylcyclopropenone sensitization with weekly scalp DPC. The TCR comes from a man younger than 35 with alopecia areata. Some clones in this sample may be carry-over from other donors' samples. V gene TRBV7-8 combines with J gene TRBJ1-5; the D gene is possibly TRBD1 (6 bases). Here the sequenced sample was whole blood, taken in connection with sensitization to the hapten diphenylcyclopropenone (DPC). Here the CDR3 reads CASSLFGQGSNQPQHF. The CDR3 DNA reads TGTGCCAGCAGCTTATTTGGGCAGGGGAGCAATCAGCCCCAGCATTTT.